One and the same sample provided the 29 T cell receptor beta chains below, sequenced in a study of blood T cell repertoires in COVID-19. Data came from immunoSEQ multiplex PCR; TCRdb stores just in-frame clones and leaves some out. In the table there are some 400,000 clones, around 87% of which are singletons. The sequencing input was peripheral blood. These receptors were taken from a human donor in a cohort sampled during active COVID-19.

The chain joins TRBV4-1 to TRBJ1-4; D remains ambiguous. V was shortened by 0 bases and J by 8 bases, with 10 bases between the two germline ends. Germline CDR1 is MGHRA and CDR2 is YSYEKL. This CDR3 comprises 14 residues. The CDR3 region has the DNA TGCGCCAGCAGCCAAGAATGGGCAGAAGAAAAACTGTTTTTT. Its protein product is CASSQEWAEEKLFF.

The chain combines TRBV12-3 or TRBV12-4 with TRBJ2-7; 7 bases line up with TRBD1. The CDR3 loop spans 13 amino acids. The ends lost 6 bases at V and 5 bases at J; junction bases unmatched: 7. CDR3 loop: CASRTDRVNEQYF. CDR3 sequence (DNA): TGTGCCAGCAGGACCGACAGGGTCAACGAGCAGTACTTC.

This chain uses TRBV7-9 with TRBJ2-3; 13 positions agree with TRBD2. Germline loops: CDR1 SEHNR, CDR2 FQNEAQ (reference sequence). The J segment lost 5 bases and the V segment lost 3 bases, leaving 5 bases of the junction unmatched. This CDR3 has 16 residues. The CDR3 DNA sequence: TGTGCCAGCAGCTTCGGACTAGCGGGAGAGAGAGATACGCAGTATTTT. Its protein is CASSFGLAGERDTQYF.

This clone is a singleton in its sample. The chain has TRBV10-1 and TRBJ2-7; TRBD2 aligns across 15 bases. The CDR3 is 18 residues long. Germline V gene data show CDR1 as WNHNN and CDR2 as SYGVQD (reference sequence). Trimming took 2 bases from V and 2 from J; bases not matched to a gene: 7. CDR3 nucleotide sequence: TGCGCCAGCAGTGAGCGTCTAGGGACTAGCGGGGGGCCCTACGAGCAGTACTTC. Translating gives CASSERLGTSGGPYEQYF.

V usage is TRBV10-3 and J usage is TRBJ1-5; D remains ambiguous. This CDR3 is 13 amino acids long. Between the trimmed V and J ends, which lost 2 bases and 0 bases, there was a span of 2 bases. Germline CDR1 is ENHRY and CDR2 is SYGVKD. The CDR3 nucleotides read TGTGCCATCAGTGAGCATAGCAATCAGCCCCAGCATTTT. This sequence encodes CAISEHSNQPQHF.

Here the CDR3 DNA reads TGTGCCAGCAGGAGGTCTCCGGAAAGCCAAGAGACCCAGTACTTC. It codes for CASRRSPESQETQYF. The V and J genes are TRBV2 and TRBJ2-5, with D uncertain. This CDR3 comprises 15 residues. Germline V gene data show CDR1 as SNHLY and CDR2 as FYNNEI. V lost 6 bases to trimming and J lost 1 base, with 15 bases between them.

Worth noting for this clone: Other nucleotide sequences from this sample produce the same CDR3. The rearrangement joins TRBV10-3 to TRBJ2-2; D gene unclear. There are 12 residues in the CDR3. Per the germline V gene, CDR1 is ENHRY and CDR2 is SYGVKD. Trimming shortened V by 4 bases and J by 4 bases, and 4 bases separated the two germline ends. The CDR3 loop reads CAISGGTGELFF. For the CDR3, the DNA is TGTGCCATCAGTGGCGGCACCGGGGAGCTGTTTTTT.

DNA of the CDR3: TGTGCCATCAGTGCTGCGCCCCAGGGGACCGGGGAGCTGTTTTTT. Translated: CAISAAPQGTGELFF. The chain couples TRBV10-3 to TRBJ2-2; D is perhaps TRBD1 (6 bases). Trimming cost V 4 bases and J 5 bases, with 14 bases left between them. CDR1 and CDR2 from the germline V gene are ENHRY and SYGVKD. The CDR3 loop spans 15 amino acids.

J is TRBJ2-2 and V is TRBV13; the D gene is possibly TRBD1 (6 bases). Deletions cut 0 bases from V and 5 bases from J, with 13 bases between. CDR3 length: 16 residues. Germline-derived CDR1 and CDR2 are PRHDT and FYEKMQ (reference sequence). CDR3 residues: CASSLGPGQGTGELFF. The DNA for the CDR3 is TGTGCCAGCAGCTTAGGCCCTGGGCAGGGGACCGGGGAGCTGTTTTTT.

This rearrangement joins TRBV6-5 to TRBJ1-2; D might be TRBD1 (5 bases). Germline V gives CDR1 MNHEY, CDR2 SVGAGI. V was shortened by 6 bases and J by 1 base, with 15 bases between the two germline ends. CDR3 length: 15 residues. DNA for the CDR3: TGTGCCAGCAGCCGAGCACGGGGGGTTAACTATGGCTACACCTTC. Its translation is CASSRARGVNYGYTF.

V usage is TRBV5-1 and J usage is TRBJ1-5; D perhaps matches TRBD1 (5 bases). CDR1 SGHRS and CDR2 YFSETQ come from the germline V gene. The germline V and J ends were trimmed by 0 bases and 0 bases, with 10 bases remaining between them. The CDR3 length is 16 residues. The CDR3 coding sequence is TGCGCCAGCAGCTTGGTAGGAGGGGATAGCAATCAGCCCCAGCATTTT. It yields the protein CASSLVGGDSNQPQHF. Based on the CDR3 plus reference TRBV5-1 and TRBJ1-5, the full variable domain is KAGVTQTPRYLIKTRGQQVTLSCSPISGHRSVSWYQQTPGQGLQFLFEYFSETQRNKGNFPGRFSGRQFSNSRSEMNVSTLELGDSALYLCASSLVGGDSNQPQHFGDGTRLSIL.

This clone was recorded once. The CDR3 sequence: CASSLGAATGELFF. In DNA form, the CDR3 reads TGTGCCAGCAGCTTAGGGGCTGCCACCGGGGAGCTGTTTTTT. The genes are TRBV11-3 and TRBJ2-2; D not resolved. Germline V CDR1 and CDR2: SGHNT, YENEEA. The V end lost 1 base, the J end lost 4 bases, and 7 bases lay between the germline ends. There are 14 residues in the CDR3. Based on the CDR3 plus reference TRBV11-3 and TRBJ2-2, the full variable domain is EAGVVQSPRYKIIEKKQPVAFWCNPISGHNTLYWYLQNLGQGPELLIRYENEEAVDDSQLPKDRFSAERLKGVDSTLKIQPAELGDSAVYLCASSLGAATGELFFGEGSRLTVL.

The chain employs TRBV7-2 and TRBJ2-7; perhaps TRBD2 as D (6 bases). The CDR3 is made up of 14 amino acids. Germline V gene lookup returns CDR1 SGHTA and CDR2 FQGNSA. The V end lost 0 bases, the J end lost 3 bases, and 9 bases lay between the germline ends. CDR3 DNA: TGTGCCAGCAGCTTAGCCGCGGGGCTCTACGAGCAGTACTTC. Translation: CASSLAAGLYEQYF.

The chain has TRBV28 and TRBJ1-2; 7 bases align to TRBD1. The CDR3 extends over 13 amino acids. From germline, CDR1 is MDHEN and CDR2 SYDVKM. J gave up 8 bases and V 5 bases, and 8 bases lay outside the gene matches. The CDR3 DNA is TGTGCCAGCAGTCCCGACAGGGCAGGGGGCTACACCTTC. Protein product: CASSPDRAGGYTF.

This clone has just a few counts. The chain joins TRBV2 to TRBJ2-3; TRBD1 agrees at 7 bases. This CDR3 is 17 amino acids long. CDR1 is SNHLY, CDR2 FYNNEI, per germline. The junction had 9 bases not matched to a gene; V was cut back by 0 bases and J by 3 bases. The CDR3 loop reads CASSEALTARGTDTQYF. CDR3 nucleotide sequence: TGTGCCAGCAGTGAAGCGCTTACCGCCAGGGGGACAGATACGCAGTATTTT.

To note about this clone: This same CDR3 is encoded by further DNA sequences in the sample. This chain connects TRBV12-3 or TRBV12-4 to TRBJ2-5; D is unclear. The CDR3 sequence is 11 residues long. V shed 3 bases and J shed 5 bases, with 4 bases lying between them. The CDR3: CASSFGETQYF. The CDR3 DNA reads as TGTGCCAGCAGTTTCGGGGAGACCCAGTACTTC.

This clone was found many times. The V and J genes are TRBV2 and TRBJ1-6; D gene unclear. This CDR3 has 16 amino acids. V was trimmed by 2 bases and J by 0 bases, leaving 8 bases between them. Germline loops: CDR1 SNHLY, CDR2 FYNNEI. CDR3 nucleotide sequence: TGTGCCAGCAGTGAAACCTTTAGCTCCTATAATTCACCCCTCCACTTT. Translated, it gives CASSETFSSYNSPLHF.

The gene calls are TRBV10-3 and TRBJ2-7, with D tentatively TRBD2 (7 bases). V lost 6 bases and J 7 bases, leaving 25 bases between the germline ends. Germline V gene sequence: CDR1 ENHRY, CDR2 SYGVKD. The length of the CDR3 is 16 residues. The CDR3 protein is CAISPGTGGRGREQYF. For the CDR3, the DNA is TGTGCCATCAGCCCCGGGACGGGGGGCCGGGGAAGGGAGCAGTACTTC.

The chain couples TRBV7-9 to TRBJ2-7; 8 bases agree with TRBD1. The germline gives CDR1 SEHNR, CDR2 FQNEAQ (reference sequence). This CDR3 has 16 amino acids. The J segment lost 1 base and the V segment lost 0 bases, leaving 5 bases of the junction unmatched. CDR3: CASSLALTGGSYEQYF. The CDR3 DNA reads as TGTGCCAGCAGCTTAGCGCTAACAGGGGGATCCTACGAGCAGTACTTC.

This clone was counted once. J is TRBJ1-1 and V is TRBV30; 7 bases are shared with TRBD1. The V gene end was trimmed by 1 base and the J gene end by 4 bases; junction bases not matched to a gene: 9. This CDR3 region has 15 residues. Germline assignment: CDR1 GTSNPN and CDR2 SVGIG (reference sequence). In DNA form, the CDR3 reads TGTGCCTGGAGTGCTCACCGATCAGGGGGCACTGAAGCTTTCTTT. Translation gives CAWSAHRSGGTEAFF.

The J gene is TRBJ2-7, the V gene TRBV20-1, with TRBD1 as a possible D gene (5 bases). CDR3 size: 14 residues. Between the trimmed V and J ends, which lost 3 bases and 5 bases, there was a span of 17 bases. Looked up from germline, CDR1 is DFQATT and CDR2 is SNEGSKA (reference sequence). CDR3 bases: TGCAGTGCTAGTCTCCGGACATTCTTCCACGAGCAGTACTTC. It specifies CSASLRTFFHEQYF.

Only one count was recorded for this clone. The V and J genes are TRBV21-1 and TRBJ2-7; the table gives TRBD1 as D, unverified against the DNA. TRBV21-1 is described as a pseudogene. The CDR3 has 15 residues. CDR3 DNA: TGTGCCAGCAGCAAAATGGACAGGGGGGCTATTGAGCAGTACTTC. It translates to CASSKMDRGAIEQYF.

The V call is TRBV19, the J call TRBJ1-1; D is ambiguous. Trimming shortened V by 5 bases and J by 0 bases, and 16 bases separated the two germline ends. This CDR3 region has 16 residues. CDR1 LNHDA and CDR2 SQIVND come from the germline V gene (reference sequence). CDR3 bases: TGTGCCAGTAGTTACCAGGTCCAGACTATGAACACTGAAGCTTTCTTT. Protein sequence: CASSYQVQTMNTEAFF.

The chain carries TRBV5-5 and TRBJ2-3; the D is unclear. The CDR3 has 18 residues. Per germline, CDR1 SGHKS and CDR2 YYEKEE (reference sequence). Trimming stripped 0 bases from V and 0 bases from J, with 17 bases between. The DNA of the CDR3 is TGTGCCAGCAGCTTGGGGGTGACGTCGGGTACTAGCACAGATACGCAGTATTTT. Its translation is CASSLGVTSGTSTDTQYF. The full variable domain, with the rest looked up from reference TRBV5-5 and TRBJ2-3, is DAGVTQSPTHLIKTRGQQVTLRCSPISGHKSVSWYQQVLGQGPQFIFQYYEKEERGRGNFPDRFSARQFPNYSSELNVNALLLGDSALYLCASSLGVTSGTSTDTQYFGPGTRLTVL.

The genes are TRBV29-1 and TRBJ1-5; the D gene is possibly TRBD1 (6 bases). Germline V gives CDR1 SQVTM, CDR2 ANQGSEA. The CDR3 has 13 residues. Between the trimmed V and J ends, which lost 6 bases and 7 bases, there was a span of 16 bases. CDR3 sequence reads: CSVGQAAEQPQHF. CDR3 in DNA: TGCAGCGTGGGACAAGCCGCGGAACAGCCCCAGCATTTT.

In its sample, this clone was seen once. The rearrangement uses TRBV19 and TRBJ2-6; TRBD1 agrees at 9 bases. V was pared by 1 base and J by 2 bases, with 3 bases of the junction left unmatched. Germline V gene lookup returns CDR1 LNHDA and CDR2 SQIVND (reference sequence). The CDR3 runs to 17 residues. The CDR3 loop reads CASSIGTGDTGANVLTF. CDR3 DNA: TGTGCCAGTAGTATAGGGACAGGGGACACTGGGGCCAACGTCCTGACTTTC.

The chain recombines TRBV27 with TRBJ2-3; 9 bases agree with TRBD2. The CDR3 has 16 residues. The trim removed 3 bases at V and 2 bases at J, leaving 6 bases unmatched. CDR1 and CDR2 (germline): MNHEY, SMNVEV (reference sequence). In DNA form, the CDR3 reads TGTGCCAGCAGTTTTGGTACTAGCGGGTCCACAGATACGCAGTATTTT. Translation gives CASSFGTSGSTDTQYF.

This chain connects TRBV2 to TRBJ1-5; D is unresolved. Germline CDR1 and CDR2: SNHLY and FYNNEI. Trimming stripped 3 bases from V and 5 bases from J, with 8 bases between. This CDR3 has 13 residues. The CDR3 region is CASSDGLDQPQHF. CDR3 sequence (DNA): TGTGCCAGCAGTGACGGGTTGGATCAGCCCCAGCATTTT.

The chain links TRBV2 to TRBJ1-3, with TRBD1 as a possible D gene (6 bases). Germline assignment: CDR1 SNHLY and CDR2 FYNNEI. This CDR3 has 13 amino acids. V was cut by 2 bases and J by 4 bases, with 6 bases left in between. Written as DNA, the CDR3 is TGTGCCAGCAGTGAAACAGGGGGAAACACCATATATTTT. Translated, it gives CASSETGGNTIYF. Variable domain in full (rest from reference TRBV2 and TRBJ1-3): EPEVTQTPSHQVTQMGQEVILRCVPISNHLYFYWYRQILGQKVEFLVSFYNNEISEKSEIFDDQFSVERPDGSNFTLKIRSTKLEDSAMYFCASSETGGNTIYFGEGSWLTVV.